The 3 T cell receptor beta chains presented below share a single source sample, sequenced in a study of vaccination and CD4 T cells after COVID-19. Sequenced with the Oncomine TCR Beta short-read assay was DNA taken from cultured CD4+ T cells. TCRdb redid the calling of the PCR reads with MiXCR, one entry per CDR3 protein. This sample has about 20,000 distinct CDR3 sequences, with approximately 50% found just once. These receptors' targets are unknown. This sample's treatment: roughly 10-day PBMC culture with coronavirus spike peptide pools or control peptides (ViraFEST assay). The sample was CD4+ T cells from blood, cultured in vitro. The receptors stem from a human donor who had recovered from COVID-19.

A few counts support this clonotype. The V and J genes are TRBV19 and TRBJ2-7; 8 nucleotides agree with TRBD1. Germline CDR1 LNHDA, CDR2 SQIVND (reference sequence). The CDR3 runs 16 residues. V lost 5 bases to trimming and J lost 1 base; unmatched junction nucleotides: 10. The CDR3 DNA is TGTGCCAGTAGTCTGTTTGGACAGGGTAGTTCCTACGAGCAGTACTTC. This gives the protein CASSLFGQGSSYEQYF.

The chain recombines TRBV5-1 with TRBJ2-6; D uncertain. Trimming shortened V by 0 bases and J by 0 bases, and 7 bases separated the two germline ends. The germline V gene encodes CDR1 SGHRS and CDR2 YFSETQ. This CDR3 contains 16 residues. CDR3 region: CASSLVKDSGANVLTF. The CDR3 nucleotides read TGCGCCAGCAGCTTGGTTAAGGACTCTGGGGCCAACGTCCTGACTTTC.

V and J are TRBV20-1 and TRBJ2-3; D unclear. The germline CDR1 and CDR2 sequences are DFQATT and SNEGSKA (reference sequence). The V end lost 6 bases, the J end lost 3 bases, and 16 bases lay between the germline ends. The CDR3 consists of 14 residues. The chain's CDR3 is CSAPTPRTTDTQYF. The CDR3 DNA reads TGCAGTGCCCCAACCCCAAGAACAACAGATACGCAGTATTTT.